These 17 T cell receptor beta chains came from one sample sequenced in a study of blood T cell repertoires in COVID-19. The method was immunoSEQ multiplex PCR; TCRdb's version includes in-frame clones alone and lacks a portion of them. This table holds about 64,000 clones, around 84% found once. The sequencing sample was made of peripheral blood. Receptors were obtained from a woman aged 60 to 75 with acute or convalescent COVID-19.

This clone was detected only a few times. This sequence joins TRBV9 and TRBJ2-7, with a weak D call TRBD1 (5 bases). The CDR3 length is 14 residues. Germline V gives CDR1 SGDLS, CDR2 YYNGEE. The V and J ends lost 0 bases and 9 bases respectively, with 16 bases between them. This CDR3 is CASSVEDDPRGQYF. The DNA of the CDR3 is TGTGCCAGCAGCGTAGAGGATGACCCAAGGGGGCAGTACTTC.

The rearrangement links TRBV5-1 to TRBJ1-2, with TRBD1 identical over 8 bases. J gave up 8 bases and V 5 bases, and 8 bases lay outside the gene matches. Germline lookup yields CDR1 SGHRS and CDR2 YFSETQ. This CDR3 has 13 amino acids. The CDR3, as DNA: TGCGCCAGCAGTCCCGGACAGGGAGAGGGCTACACCTTC. Protein product: CASSPGQGEGYTF. The complete variable domain, with remaining parts taken from reference TRBV5-1 and TRBJ1-2, reads KAGVTQTPRYLIKTRGQQVTLSCSPISGHRSVSWYQQTPGQGLQFLFEYFSETQRNKGNFPGRFSGRQFSNSRSEMNVSTLELGDSALYLCASSPGQGEGYTFGSGTRLTVV.

This chain joins TRBV11-2 and TRBJ1-5, with D hard to call. The CDR3 has 15 residues. Germline CDR1 is SGHAT and CDR2 is FQNNGV. V was shortened by 1 base and J by 1 base, with 8 bases between the two germline ends. The CDR3 nucleotides are TGTGCCAGCAGCTTAGGTTGGGCGAGCAATCAGCCCCAGCATTTT. Translating gives CASSLGWASNQPQHF.

The rearrangement uses TRBV6-4 and TRBJ1-2, with 7 nucleotides matching TRBD1. V lost 5 bases, J lost 5 bases, and 8 bases stayed unmatched. Germline V gene data show CDR1 as MRHNA and CDR2 as SNTAGT. The CDR3 runs to 14 residues. The CDR3 sequence is CASSPTTTGYGYTF. The CDR3 nucleotides are TGTGCCAGCAGTCCCACTACGACAGGGTATGGCTACACCTTC.

The chain joins TRBV29-1 to TRBJ2-7; TRBD2 is a possible D gene (6 bases). The CDR3 covers 11 residues. Deletions cut 4 bases from V and 7 bases from J, with 11 bases between. CDR1 and CDR2 (germline): SQVTM, ANQGSEA. The DNA of the CDR3 is TGCAGCGTTGGTCGGGGACTGGAGCAGTACTTC. Protein sequence: CSVGRGLEQYF.

This clone was recorded only once. The chain links TRBV30 to TRBJ1-6; no clear D gene. Germline lookup yields CDR1 GTSNPN and CDR2 SVGIG (reference sequence). There are 12 residues in the CDR3. V lost 5 bases, J lost 5 bases, and 7 bases lay in between. This chain's CDR3 is CAWSNDNSPLHF. CDR3 DNA: TGTGCCTGGTCAAATGATAATTCACCCCTCCACTTT. The full variable domain, with the rest looked up from reference TRBV30 and TRBJ1-6, is SQTIHQWPATLVQPVGSPLSLECTVEGTSNPNLYWYRQAAGRGLQLLFYSVGIGQISSEVPQNLSASRPQDRQFILSSKKLLLSDSGFYLCAWSNDNSPLHFGNGTRLTVT.

The gene calls are TRBV6-6 and TRBJ1-1, with 8 bases identical to TRBD1. Looked up from germline, CDR1 is MNHNY and CDR2 is SVGAGI (reference sequence). This CDR3 spans 14 amino acids. V lost 4 bases and J lost 5; bases outside the gene matches: 6. In nucleotides, the CDR3 is TGTGCCAGCAGTTCAGGGGGCTCGTATACTGAAGCTTTCTTT. Its translation is CASSSGGSYTEAFF.

The chain is built from TRBV5-1 and TRBJ1-4; 9 bases match TRBD1. Per germline, CDR1 SGHRS and CDR2 YFSETQ. The length of the CDR3 is 14 residues. J gave up 8 bases and V 4 bases, and 6 bases lay outside the gene matches. The CDR3, as DNA: TGCGCCAGCAGCCCCGGGACAGGGCGAGAAAAACTGTTTTTT. The encoded protein is CASSPGTGREKLFF.

In this sample, this clone turned up a few times. J is TRBJ1-5 and V is TRBV4-2, with a weak D call TRBD1 (6 bases). V shed 2 bases and J shed 0 bases, with 8 bases lying between them. The CDR3 is 15 amino acids. CDR1 and CDR2 (germline): LGHNA, YNFKEQ. The CDR3 DNA reads as TGTGCCAGCAGCCAATCAGGGGATAGCAATCAGCCCCAGCATTTT. Its translation is CASSQSGDSNQPQHF.

This clone has only a few counts. V and J are TRBV7-2 and TRBJ2-7; 8 positions match TRBD1. The CDR3 has 15 amino acids. V trimming: 5 bases; J trimming: 2 bases; junction bases outside the gene matches: 8. Per germline, CDR1 SGHTA and CDR2 FQGNSA. CDR3 nucleotide sequence: TGTGCCAGCAGCCCTCCGGGACAGGCCCCCTACGAGCAGTACTTC. Encoded protein: CASSPPGQAPYEQYF.

V and J are TRBV29-1 and TRBJ2-2, with 7 bases matching TRBD2. Trimming removed 5 bases from V and 1 base from J; junction bases left unmatched: 4. The CDR3 is 14 residues long. Germline CDR1 and CDR2: SQVTM and ANQGSEA. CDR3 in DNA: TGCAGCGTTCTACAGCGGGGGAACACCGGGGAGCTGTTTTTT. Its translation is CSVLQRGNTGELFF.

This clone was detected once. CDR3 sequence: CASSPGQGAYTF. The CDR3 DNA follows: TGTGCCAGTAGCCCTGGACAGGGGGCCTACACCTTC. The chain couples TRBV19 to TRBJ1-2; 11 bases agree with TRBD1. The CDR3 is made up of 12 amino acids. With V trimmed by 6 bases and J by 10 bases, 4 bases remained unmatched. Germline CDR1 LNHDA, CDR2 SQIVND (reference sequence).

A few counts support this clone. The chain joins TRBV10-1 to TRBJ2-3; D might be TRBD2 (6 bases). Trimming stripped 4 bases from V and 1 base from J, with 9 bases between. CDR1 is WNHNN and CDR2 is SYGVQD in the germline V gene (reference sequence). This CDR3 has 14 residues. The CDR3 sequence is CASSGSGGTDTQYF. CDR3 DNA: TGCGCCAGCAGTGGATCGGGAGGCACAGATACGCAGTATTTT.

This clone was picked up one time. The chain recombines TRBV7-3 with TRBJ1-4; unclear D gene. Germline V gene lookup returns CDR1 SGHTA and CDR2 FQGTGA. The CDR3 contains 15 residues. Trimming removed 5 bases at V and 3 bases at J, with 13 bases between. CDR3 amino acids: CASSPSGGANEKLFF. In nucleotides, the CDR3 is TGTGCCAGCAGCCCTAGCGGCGGGGCTAATGAAAAACTGTTTTTT.

The gene calls are TRBV5-1 and TRBJ1-2; tentative D call: TRBD1 (6 bases). The length of the CDR3 is 13 residues. The V gene lost 4 bases and the J gene lost 2 bases, with 9 bases spanning the gap. CDR1 and CDR2 from the germline V gene are SGHRS and YFSETQ. The CDR3: CASSAGQNYGYTF. The CDR3 DNA is TGCGCCAGCAGCGCCGGACAGAACTATGGCTACACCTTC.

The rearrangement joins TRBV4-2 to TRBJ1-1; D is unresolved. Germline assignment: CDR1 LGHNA and CDR2 YNFKEQ. The germline V and J ends were trimmed by 6 bases and 0 bases, with 20 bases remaining between them. This CDR3 is built from 17 residues. The CDR3 DNA follows: TGTGCCAGCAGGCCGATTACGACACATTCAATGAACACTGAAGCTTTCTTT. This translates into CASRPITTHSMNTEAFF.

The chain links TRBV3-1 (or the pseudogene TRBV3-2) to TRBJ1-3, with D maybe TRBD1 (5 bases). This CDR3 comprises 19 residues. The V and J ends lost 1 base and 0 bases respectively, with 19 bases between them. Germline CDR1 reads LGHDT; CDR2 reads YNNKEL (reference sequence). Here the CDR3 reads CASSQVPLWGASSGNTIYF. DNA of the CDR3: TGTGCCAGCAGCCAAGTCCCCCTTTGGGGCGCTAGCTCTGGAAACACCATATATTTT.